The rows below give T cell receptor beta chains drawn from one sample of a study of T cell responses to AZD1222 COVID-19 vaccine. Libraries were prepared by immunoSEQ multiplex PCR; TCRdb keeps only in-frame clonotypes and omits some of them. This table has around 76,000 clones, 85% appearing once. Source: peripheral blood, taken on day 0 of AZD1222 vaccination. The receptors shown here come from an adult in good health. The CDR3 runs from the conserved cysteine through the conserved F or W. The order of the fields is CDR3 protein, V gene.

CDR3 protein: CASSRGGSPGYTF; V gene: TRBV12-3/TRBV12-4
CDR3 protein: CASSRQSGRGNEKLFF; V gene: TRBV9
CDR3 protein: CASSSPATTGGNQPQHF; V gene: TRBV7-2
CDR3 protein: CASTYRGPGELFF; V gene: TRBV6-5
CDR3 protein: CASSITPSNQPQHF; V gene: TRBV19
CDR3 protein: CASSFQGNTEAFF; V gene: TRBV7-2
CDR3 protein: CASRVGSYGYTF; V gene: TRBV6-5
CDR3 protein: CATGQPDKNMNYGYTF; V gene: TRBV24-1
CDR3 protein: CASSNRARASDEQFF; V gene: TRBV19
CDR3 protein: CARKRSGGVETQYF; V gene: TRBV19
CDR3 protein: CASGGHQAGELFF; V gene: TRBV10-2
CDR3 protein: CASYMERGKSKGYTF; V gene: TRBV2
CDR3 protein: CASSPGTGFPYEQYF; V gene: TRBV5-1
CDR3 protein: CASRQGHEQYF; V gene: TRBV28
CDR3 protein: CASSLLAVGNEQFF; V gene: TRBV5-1
CDR3 protein: CASSAIGHSNYGYTF; V gene: TRBV6-5
CDR3 protein: CASSLFRGGDGNQPQHF; V gene: TRBV5-8
CDR3 protein: CANTTRSDSYNEQFF; V gene: TRBV10-1
CDR3 protein: CASSVGGSEAFF; V gene: TRBV9
CDR3 protein: CASSLGQGAYEQYF; V gene: TRBV18
CDR3 protein: CASSRSTSGGAMRSYNEQFF; V gene: TRBV7-3
CDR3 protein: CASSANPGPAYEQYF; V gene: TRBV5-1
CDR3 protein: CASSSWGPNTGELFF; V gene: TRBV2
CDR3 protein: CASSFEAYPNTEAFF; V gene: TRBV11-3
CDR3 protein: CSVKRSATGTGTLDEQYF; V gene: TRBV29-1
CDR3 protein: CASSPPGQDNEKLFF; V gene: TRBV18
CDR3 protein: CASSQRPLGGRDYGYTF; V gene: TRBV4-1
CDR3 protein: CASSLYRSDEQYF; V gene: TRBV7-8
CDR3 protein: CASSSSWGTIYF; V gene: TRBV27
CDR3 protein: CASSQTDTQYF; V gene: TRBV3-1/TRBV3-2
CDR3 protein: CASSLTLEQYF; V gene: TRBV7-2
CDR3 protein: CASNRGTEEKLFF; V gene: TRBV19
CDR3 protein: CASAGNPGREQFF; V gene: TRBV6-5
CDR3 protein: CAISGVDSPLHF; V gene: TRBV10-3
CDR3 protein: CATSRGLGFSEKLFF; V gene: TRBV15